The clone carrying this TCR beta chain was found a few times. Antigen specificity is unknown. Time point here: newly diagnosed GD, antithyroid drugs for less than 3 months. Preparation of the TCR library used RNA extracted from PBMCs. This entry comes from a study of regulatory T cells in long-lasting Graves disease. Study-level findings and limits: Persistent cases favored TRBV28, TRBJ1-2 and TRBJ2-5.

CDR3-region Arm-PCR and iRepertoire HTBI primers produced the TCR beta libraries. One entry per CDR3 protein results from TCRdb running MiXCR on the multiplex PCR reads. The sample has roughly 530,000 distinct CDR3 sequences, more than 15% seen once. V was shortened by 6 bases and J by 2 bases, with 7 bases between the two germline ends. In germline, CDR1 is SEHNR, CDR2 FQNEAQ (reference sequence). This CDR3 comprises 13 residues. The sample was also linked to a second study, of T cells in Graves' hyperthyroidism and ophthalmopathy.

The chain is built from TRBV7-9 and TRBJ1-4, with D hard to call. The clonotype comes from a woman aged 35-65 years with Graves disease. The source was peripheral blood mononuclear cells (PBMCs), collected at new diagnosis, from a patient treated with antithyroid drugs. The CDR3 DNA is TGTGCCAGCAGACCCGGGACTAATGAAAAACTGTTTTTT. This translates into CASRPGTNEKLFF.